Shown below are 2 T cell receptor beta chains from a single sample sequenced in a study of response to subunit inactivated influenza vaccine. TCRdb itself ran the RT-PCR reads through MiXCR, one entry per CDR3 protein. The sample carries some 540,000 distinct CDR3 sequences, roughly 25% recorded once. Another study also made use of these data, one on T cells expressing NK-cell markers. That work contributes: TCR beta libraries carry UMIs added by 5'RACE template switching.

The sequencing here drew on CD4+ T cells sorted from PBMCs, taken roughly 12 days after vaccination. The receptors were gathered from a man aged 45-65 years who received an inactivated influenza vaccine.

This clonotype was observed a few times. The V call is TRBV20-1, the J call TRBJ2-5; 8 bases map to TRBD1. The V and J ends lost 1 base and 5 bases, in that order; junction bases with no gene match: 6. The V gene's germline CDR1 is DFQATT and CDR2 SNEGSKA (reference sequence). The CDR3 contains 14 residues. The DNA for the CDR3 is TGCAGTGCTAGAGTACAGGGGGTTGTGGAGACCCAGTACTTC. Translating it yields CSARVQGVVETQYF.

V and J are TRBV18 and TRBJ1-1; unclear D gene. Germline lookup yields CDR1 KGHSH and CDR2 LQKENI. V lost 1 base and J 2 bases, leaving 11 bases between the germline ends. This CDR3 is built from 15 residues. Written as DNA, the CDR3 is TGTGCCAGCTCACCACTCTCATGGGCCAACACTGAAGCTTTCTTT. It specifies CASSPLSWANTEAFF.